The next 6 T cell receptor beta chains were all read from a single sample in a study of technical replicates of blood from a few donors. This table comes from immunoSEQ multiplex PCR, and its TCRdb copy is limited to in-frame clones, with some not included. The data show some 60,000 clones, about 95% seen once. The specimen sequenced was PBMCs. The receptors here all came from a human donor in good health. Some clones in this sample may be carry-over from other donors' samples.

The DNA of the CDR3 is TGTGCCAGCAGCTCCACCTCGGGGGGCGGGAGAAATGAGCAGTTCTTC. Translating gives CASSSTSGGGRNEQFF. The chain carries TRBV11-3 and TRBJ2-1; D is perhaps TRBD2 (7 bases). V lost 4 bases and J 7 bases, leaving 20 bases between the germline ends. The CDR3 is 16 residues long. Germline V gene lookup returns CDR1 SGHNT and CDR2 YENEEA.

CDR3 region: CASSFTPGVEQYF. CDR3 DNA: TGCGCCAGCAGCTTTACTCCAGGGGTCGAGCAGTACTTC. V usage is TRBV5-1 and J usage is TRBJ2-7, with D perhaps matching TRBD1 (6 bases). Germline loops: CDR1 SGHRS, CDR2 YFSETQ. This CDR3 is 13 amino acids long. Trimming stripped 2 bases from V and 6 bases from J, with 12 bases between.

The chain links TRBV4-3 to TRBJ2-1; 10 bases are shared with TRBD2. Trimming took 0 bases from V and 9 from J; bases not matched to a gene: 8. The germline CDR1 and CDR2 sequences are LGHNA and YSLEER. The CDR3 runs 16 residues. The CDR3 DNA reads as TGCGCCAGCAGCCAAGATCGGCTGATAGCGGGAGGTGAGCAGTTCTTC. It yields the protein CASSQDRLIAGGEQFF.

The chain joins TRBV7-2 to TRBJ1-1; the D gene is possibly TRBD1 (6 bases). The CDR3 consists of 14 residues. V lost 5 bases and J 4 bases, leaving 14 bases between the germline ends. Germline V gives CDR1 SGHTA, CDR2 FQGNSA. The CDR3 nucleotides read TGTGCCAGCAGCCAGGGAGGGACATTCACTGAAGCTTTCTTT. It encodes CASSQGGTFTEAFF.

This clone is a singleton in its sample. The gene calls are TRBV7-2 and TRBJ1-2; D remains unclear. CDR1 and CDR2 from the germline V gene are SGHTA and FQGNSA. This CDR3 has 12 amino acids. With 1 base removed from V and 4 bases from J, the gap between germline ends came to 4 bases. The CDR3 protein is CASSLVLYGYTF. As DNA, the CDR3 is TGTGCCAGCAGCTTAGTACTCTATGGCTACACCTTC.

V is TRBV7-6 and J is TRBJ2-5; D is possibly TRBD2 (5 bases). Germline V lookup: CDR1 SGHVS, CDR2 FNYEAQ. The CDR3 is made up of 14 amino acids. V was clipped by 5 bases and J by 6 bases, with 16 bases between them. CDR3 nucleotide sequence: TGTGCCAGCAGCGTCCAATCTAGCACTCAGACCCAGTACTTC. Protein: CASSVQSSTQTQYF.